Each of the 3 T cell receptor beta chains below was sequenced from the same sample in a study of cytomegalovirus exposure and HLA in healthy donors. The PCR employed 60 Vbeta primers together with 13 Jbeta primers. TCRdb's table, derived via immunoSEQ multiplex PCR, lists solely in-frame clones and lacks some. The sample yields about 78,000 clones, 65% to 80% seen once. The sequenced material came from PBMCs. Every receptor here comes from a woman aged 40 to 55 in good health and CMV-seropositive.

The chain carries TRBV6-5 and TRBJ1-3; 8 positions match TRBD1. This CDR3 has 15 residues. Germline CDR1 and CDR2: MNHEY and SVGAGI. V dropped 6 bases and J dropped 0; count of bases not matched to a gene: 4. The CDR3 DNA reads as TGTGCCAGCAGACGACAGGGGAACTCTGGAAACACCATATATTTT. This codes for CASRRQGNSGNTIYF.

The V gene is TRBV6-5, the J gene TRBJ2-3; D is uncertain. Per germline, CDR1 MNHEY and CDR2 SVGAGI. V was trimmed by 0 bases and J by 1 base, leaving 8 bases between them. The CDR3 is made up of 15 amino acids. The CDR3 reads CASSYSPGGTDTQYF. CDR3 bases: TGTGCCAGCAGTTACTCTCCCGGAGGCACAGATACGCAGTATTTT.

The rearrangement links TRBV7-6 to TRBJ2-7; 7 bases match TRBD1. Per germline, CDR1 SGHVS and CDR2 FNYEAQ. The CDR3 contains 15 residues. J gave up 3 bases and V 5 bases, and 10 bases lay outside the gene matches. CDR3 in amino acids: CASSLATGPLYEQYF. In DNA form, the CDR3 reads TGTGCCAGCAGCCTGGCGACAGGGCCCCTCTACGAGCAGTACTTC. Using reference TRBV7-6 and TRBJ2-7 for the parts outside the CDR3, the full variable domain is GAGVSQSPRYKVTKRGQDVALRCDPISGHVSLYWYRQALGQGPEFLTYFNYEAQQDKSGLPNDRFSAERPEGSISTLTIQRTEQRDSAMYRCASSLATGPLYEQYFGPGTRLTVT.